The clone carrying this T cell receptor (beta chain) was recorded many times. The antigen is unknown. Using RNA template, CDR3s of TCR alpha and beta were amplified with iRepertoire arm-PCR. For one-step reverse transcription and amplification, roughly 85-450 ng of tissue mRNA or PBMC total RNA was used. TCRdb processed the multiplex PCR reads anew with MiXCR; each CDR3 protein has one entry. This sample has around 97,000 distinct CDR3 sequences, with about 30% found just once. The data were taken from a study of glioma-infiltrating T cells. General observations from the study: Very few CDR3 sequences were shared between tissue and blood. Gliomas, especially low-grade, showed above-expected tissue-blood divergence; non-neoplastic patients showed below.

The CDR3 length is 14 residues. Trimming took off 2 bases at V and 4 bases at J, with 14 bases between the two ends. In germline, CDR1 is DFQATT, CDR2 SNEGSKA (reference sequence). The sequenced sample consisted of glioma tissue, nonneoplastic brain tissue, or PBMCs (not recorded which). The chain joins TRBV20-1 to TRBJ1-1; TRBD1 might be the D (6 bases). The sequence was obtained from a human donor with low-grade glioma or glioblastoma, undergoing nonglioma brain surgery, or in good health (not recorded which). The chain's CDR3 is CSARLQGRITEAFF. CDR3 in DNA: TGCAGTGCTAGATTACAGGGACGGATCACTGAAGCTTTCTTT.